This T cell receptor beta chain was identified during a study of control samples from healthy donors and cancer patients. The V gene lost 0 bases and the J gene lost 4 bases, with 9 bases spanning the gap. This CDR3 is 14 amino acids long. Looked up from germline, CDR1 is SGHNT and CDR2 is YENEEA. TCRdb's copy holds only in-frame clones and misses some; the assay was immunoSEQ multiplex PCR. The top ten hold around 8.2% of the sample, which has more than 95,000 clones, 85% to 95% seen once. The specimen sequenced was blood. The sequence came from a man aged 18 to 29 in good health. The chain links TRBV11-3 to TRBJ1-1; D is unresolved. The CDR3 is CASSLEPTGTEAFF. The CDR3 region has the DNA TGTGCCAGCAGCTTAGAGCCTACGGGCACTGAAGCTTTCTTT.